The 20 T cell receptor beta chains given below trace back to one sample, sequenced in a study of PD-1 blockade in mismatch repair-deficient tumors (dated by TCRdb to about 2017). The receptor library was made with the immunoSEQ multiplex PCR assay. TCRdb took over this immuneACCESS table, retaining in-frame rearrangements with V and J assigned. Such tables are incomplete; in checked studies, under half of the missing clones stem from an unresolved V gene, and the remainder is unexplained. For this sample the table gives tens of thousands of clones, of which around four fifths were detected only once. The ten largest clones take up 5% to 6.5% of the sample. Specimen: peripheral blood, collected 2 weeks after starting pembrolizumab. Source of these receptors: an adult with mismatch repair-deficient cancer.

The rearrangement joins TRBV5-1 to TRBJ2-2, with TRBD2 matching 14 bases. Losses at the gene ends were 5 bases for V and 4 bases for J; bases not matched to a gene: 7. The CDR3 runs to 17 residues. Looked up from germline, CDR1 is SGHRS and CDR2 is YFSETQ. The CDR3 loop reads CASRPTSGRAGTGELFF. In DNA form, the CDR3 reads TGCGCCAGCAGGCCGACTAGCGGGAGGGCCGGCACCGGGGAGCTGTTTTTT.

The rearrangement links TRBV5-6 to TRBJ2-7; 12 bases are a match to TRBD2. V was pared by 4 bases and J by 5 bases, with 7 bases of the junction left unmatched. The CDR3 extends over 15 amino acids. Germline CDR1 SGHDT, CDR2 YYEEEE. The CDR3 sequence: CASSTGLAGPHEQYF. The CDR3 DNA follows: TGTGCCAGCAGCACCGGACTAGCGGGACCCCACGAGCAGTACTTC. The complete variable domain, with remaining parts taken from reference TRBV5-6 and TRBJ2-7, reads DAGVTQSPTHLIKTRGQQVTLRCSPKSGHDTVSWYQQALGQGPQFIFQYYEEEERQRGNFPDRFSGHQFPNYSSELNVNALLLGDSALYLCASSTGLAGPHEQYFGPGTRLTVT.

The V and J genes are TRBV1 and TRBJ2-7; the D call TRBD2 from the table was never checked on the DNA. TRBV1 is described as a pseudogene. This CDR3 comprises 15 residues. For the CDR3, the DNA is TGCACCAGCAGCCAAGATTGGCGGGACCTCTACGAGCAGTACTTC. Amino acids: CTSSQDWRDLYEQYF.

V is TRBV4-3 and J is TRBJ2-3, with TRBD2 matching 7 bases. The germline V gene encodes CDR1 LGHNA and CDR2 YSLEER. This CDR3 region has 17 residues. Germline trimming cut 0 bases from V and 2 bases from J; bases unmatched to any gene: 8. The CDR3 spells CASSQEKPGGPTDTQYF. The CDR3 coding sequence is TGCGCCAGCAGCCAAGAAAAGCCGGGAGGCCCCACAGATACGCAGTATTTT.

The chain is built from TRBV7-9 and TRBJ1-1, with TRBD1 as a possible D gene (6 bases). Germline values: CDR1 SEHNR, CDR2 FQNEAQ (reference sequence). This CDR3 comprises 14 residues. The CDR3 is CATGGPRMNTEAFF. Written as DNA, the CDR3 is TGTGCTACGGGGGGGCCGCGCATGAACACTGAAGCTTTCTTT.

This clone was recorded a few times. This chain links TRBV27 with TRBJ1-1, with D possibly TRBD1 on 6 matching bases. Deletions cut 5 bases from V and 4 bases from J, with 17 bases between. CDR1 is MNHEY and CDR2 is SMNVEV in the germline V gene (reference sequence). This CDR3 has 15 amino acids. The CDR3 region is CASSGTGNSFTEAFF. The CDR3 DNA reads TGTGCCAGCAGTGGTACAGGGAATTCGTTCACTGAAGCTTTCTTT.

For the CDR3, the DNA is TGTGCCAGCAGCATAGGACAGGTCACTGAAGCTTTCTTT. This codes for CASSIGQVTEAFF. V is TRBV7-2 and J is TRBJ1-1, with 7 nucleotides matching TRBD1. The CDR3 is 13 residues long. Germline-derived CDR1 and CDR2 are SGHTA and FQGNSA. V trimming: 5 bases; J trimming: 4 bases; junction bases outside the gene matches: 4.

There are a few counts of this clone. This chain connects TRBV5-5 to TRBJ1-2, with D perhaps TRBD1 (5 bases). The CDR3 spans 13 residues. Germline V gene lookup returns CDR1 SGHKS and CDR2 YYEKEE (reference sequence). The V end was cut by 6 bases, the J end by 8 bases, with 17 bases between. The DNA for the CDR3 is TGTGCCAGCACTCTCCGGGGGGATGTGGGCTACACCTTC. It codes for CASTLRGDVGYTF. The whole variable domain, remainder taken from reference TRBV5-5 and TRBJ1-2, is DAGVTQSPTHLIKTRGQQVTLRCSPISGHKSVSWYQQVLGQGPQFIFQYYEKEERGRGNFPDRFSARQFPNYSSELNVNALLLGDSALYLCASTLRGDVGYTFGSGTRLTVV.

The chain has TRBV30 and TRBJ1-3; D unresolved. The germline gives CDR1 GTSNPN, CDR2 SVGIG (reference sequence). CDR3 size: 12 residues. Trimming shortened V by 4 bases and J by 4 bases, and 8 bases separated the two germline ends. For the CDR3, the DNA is TGTGCCTGGAAAAAGTCGGGAAACACCATATATTTT. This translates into CAWKKSGNTIYF.

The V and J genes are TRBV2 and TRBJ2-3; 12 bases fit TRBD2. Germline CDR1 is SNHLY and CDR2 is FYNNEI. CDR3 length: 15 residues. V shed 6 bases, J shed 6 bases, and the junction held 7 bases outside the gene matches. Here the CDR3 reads CASSPWTSGTDTQYF. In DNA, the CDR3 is TGTGCCAGCAGCCCGTGGACTAGCGGGACGGATACGCAGTATTTT.

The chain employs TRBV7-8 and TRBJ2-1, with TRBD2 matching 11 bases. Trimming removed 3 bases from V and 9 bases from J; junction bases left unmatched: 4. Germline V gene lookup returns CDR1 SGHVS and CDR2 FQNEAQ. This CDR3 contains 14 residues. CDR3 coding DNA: TGTGCCAGCAGCTTTAGCGGGAGGGCTAGTGAGCAGTTCTTC. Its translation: CASSFSGRASEQFF.

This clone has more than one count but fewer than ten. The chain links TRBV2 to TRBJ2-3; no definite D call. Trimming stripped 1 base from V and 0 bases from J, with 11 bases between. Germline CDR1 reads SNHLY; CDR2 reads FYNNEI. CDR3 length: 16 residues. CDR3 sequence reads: CASSEGGGRSTDTQYF. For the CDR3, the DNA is TGTGCCAGCAGTGAAGGGGGTGGCAGAAGCACAGATACGCAGTATTTT.

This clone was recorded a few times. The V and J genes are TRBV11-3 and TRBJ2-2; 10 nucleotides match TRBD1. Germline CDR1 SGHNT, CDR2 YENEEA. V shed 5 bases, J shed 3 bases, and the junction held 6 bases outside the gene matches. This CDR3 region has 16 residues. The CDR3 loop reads CASSQGQGTDTGELFF. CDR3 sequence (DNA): TGTGCCAGCAGCCAGGGACAGGGGACGGACACCGGGGAGCTGTTTTTT. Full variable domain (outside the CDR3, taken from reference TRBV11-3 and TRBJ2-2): EAGVVQSPRYKIIEKKQPVAFWCNPISGHNTLYWYLQNLGQGPELLIRYENEEAVDDSQLPKDRFSAERLKGVDSTLKIQPAELGDSAVYLCASSQGQGTDTGELFFGEGSRLTVL.

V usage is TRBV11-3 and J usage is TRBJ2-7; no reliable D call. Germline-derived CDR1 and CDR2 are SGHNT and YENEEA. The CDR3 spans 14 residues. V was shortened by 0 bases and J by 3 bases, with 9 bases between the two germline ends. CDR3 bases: TGTGCCAGCAGCTTAGATCAGCGACTCTACGAGCAGTACTTC. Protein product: CASSLDQRLYEQYF. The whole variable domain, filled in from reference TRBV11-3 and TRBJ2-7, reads EAGVVQSPRYKIIEKKQPVAFWCNPISGHNTLYWYLQNLGQGPELLIRYENEEAVDDSQLPKDRFSAERLKGVDSTLKIQPAELGDSAVYLCASSLDQRLYEQYFGPGTRLTVT.

The CDR3 bases are TGTGCCAGCAGCCCCGACGGGAACTATGGCTACACCTTC. Translation: CASSPDGNYGYTF. V usage is TRBV6-6 and J usage is TRBJ1-2, with D unresolved. V lost 6 bases, J lost 2 bases, and 10 bases lay in between. The germline V gene has CDR1 MNHNY and CDR2 SVGAGI (reference sequence). The CDR3 sequence is 13 residues long.

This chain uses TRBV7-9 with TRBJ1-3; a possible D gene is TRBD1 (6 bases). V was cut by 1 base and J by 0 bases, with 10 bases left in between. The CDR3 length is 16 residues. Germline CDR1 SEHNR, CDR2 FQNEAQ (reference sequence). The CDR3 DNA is TGTGCCAGCAGCTTAGAGGGACATCTCTCTGGAAACACCATATATTTT. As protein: CASSLEGHLSGNTIYF.

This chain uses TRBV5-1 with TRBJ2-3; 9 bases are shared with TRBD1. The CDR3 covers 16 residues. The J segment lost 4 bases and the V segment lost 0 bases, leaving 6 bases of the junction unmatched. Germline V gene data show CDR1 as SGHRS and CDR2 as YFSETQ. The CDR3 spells CASSLGSTGGADTQYF. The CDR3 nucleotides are TGCGCCAGCAGCTTGGGATCGACAGGGGGGGCAGATACGCAGTATTTT.

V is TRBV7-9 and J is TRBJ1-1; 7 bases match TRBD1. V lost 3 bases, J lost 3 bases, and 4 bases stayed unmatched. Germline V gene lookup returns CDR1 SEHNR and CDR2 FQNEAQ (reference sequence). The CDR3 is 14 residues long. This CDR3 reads CASSFGQAYTEAFF. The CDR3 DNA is TGTGCCAGCAGCTTCGGACAGGCCTACACTGAAGCTTTCTTT.

In nucleotides, the CDR3 is TGTGCCAGCAGCTCGCTAGGACAGGGAAAAGAGACCCAGTACTTC. This gives the protein CASSSLGQGKETQYF. This chain uses TRBV11-2 with TRBJ2-5; 8 bases are a match to TRBD1. The CDR3 contains 15 residues. Germline V gene sequence: CDR1 SGHAT, CDR2 FQNNGV. Trimming cost V 4 bases and J 3 bases; bases outside gene matches: 7. The full variable domain, completed using reference TRBV11-2 and TRBJ2-5, is EAGVAQSPRYKIIEKRQSVAFWCNPISGHATLYWYQQILGQGPKLLIQFQNNGVVDDSQLPKDRFSAERLKGVDSTLKIQPAKLEDSAVYLCASSSLGQGKETQYFGPGTRLLVL.

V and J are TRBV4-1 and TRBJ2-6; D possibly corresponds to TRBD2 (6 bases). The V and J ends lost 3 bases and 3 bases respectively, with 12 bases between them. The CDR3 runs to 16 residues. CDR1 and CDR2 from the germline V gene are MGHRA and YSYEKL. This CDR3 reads CASSQRRGYGANVLTF. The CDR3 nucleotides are TGCGCCAGCAGCCAGCGGAGGGGCTATGGGGCCAACGTCCTGACTTTC.